This T cell receptor beta chain was captured in a study of T cell changes during pregnancy in multiple sclerosis. The J segment lost 8 bases and the V segment lost 6 bases, leaving 12 bases of the junction unmatched. The CDR3 loop spans 15 amino acids. The germline gives CDR1 MNHEY, CDR2 SVGAGI. Produced via immunoSEQ multiplex PCR; TCRdb's table is partial and in-frame only. The data show tens of thousands of clones, almost 95% seen once. The sequenced sample was CD8+ T cells from peripheral blood mononuclear cells, obtained in the third trimester of pregnancy. The sequence derives from a female donor in good health, enrolled as a control in a pregnancy study. This chain connects TRBV6-5 to TRBJ1-4, with TRBD1 matching over 7 bases. CDR3 in amino acids: CASSLGNQGGEKLFF. The CDR3 region has the DNA TGTGCCAGCAGCTTAGGAAACCAGGGGGGCGAAAAACTGTTTTTT.